What follows are 23 T cell receptor beta chains derived from one specimen sequenced in a study of T cells in Graves' hyperthyroidism and ophthalmopathy. There were TCR beta CDR3 regions amplified from RNA transcripts. The HTBI primer set served for first-round RT-PCR of the TCR CDR3. One entry per CDR3 protein results from TCRdb running MiXCR on the multiplex PCR reads. The table shows roughly 240,000 distinct CDR3 sequences, with about 25% occurring only once. Sequences were obtained from blood. These TCRs come from a woman aged 40 to 50 with Graves' ophthalmopathy.

This clonotype has a count of ten or more. V usage is TRBV3-1 and J usage is TRBJ2-5; D remains ambiguous. Deletions cut 0 bases from V and 6 bases from J, with 8 bases between. The CDR3 has 13 residues. The germline V gene encodes CDR1 LGHDT and CDR2 YNNKEL (reference sequence). In DNA, the CDR3 is TGTGCCAGCAGCCAAGAAAGGTGGCAGACCCAGTACTTC. Translation gives CASSQERWQTQYF.

This clonotype was seen at least ten times. V is TRBV7-2 and J is TRBJ1-1, with 8 bases lining up with TRBD1. This CDR3 comprises 15 residues. The germline V gene has CDR1 SGHTA and CDR2 FQGNSA. The trim removed 5 bases at V and 0 bases at J, leaving 5 bases unmatched. CDR3 sequence reads: CASSLLTGVNTEAFF. CDR3 sequence (DNA): TGTGCCAGCAGCCTCCTGACAGGGGTGAACACTGAAGCTTTCTTT.

This chain joins TRBV6-2 or TRBV6-3 and TRBJ1-2, with D possibly matching TRBD1 (6 bases). Looked up from germline, CDR1 is MNHEY and CDR2 is SVGEGT. The length of the CDR3 is 14 residues. V was shortened by 6 bases and J by 8 bases, with 19 bases between the two germline ends. This chain's CDR3 is CASRPTAGAEGYTF. CDR3 sequence (DNA): TGTGCCAGCAGACCAACCGCAGGGGCGGAAGGCTACACCTTC.

Many counts were recorded for this clonotype. The rearrangement links TRBV20-1 to TRBJ2-7, with 7 bases fitting TRBD2. The CDR3 loop spans 16 amino acids. Trimming took 2 bases from V and 0 from J; bases not matched to a gene: 10. CDR1 and CDR2 from the germline V gene are DFQATT and SNEGSKA (reference sequence). The CDR3 DNA follows: TGCAGTGCTAGACCGCCCGGGACTACCTCCTCCTACGAGCAGTACTTC. Amino acid sequence: CSARPPGTTSSYEQYF.

Worth noting for this clonotype: At one boundary the junction diverges from the germline segment, which might be a read error. V is TRBV18 and J is TRBJ2-7, with a possible D match to TRBD1 (5 bases). Looked up from germline, CDR1 is KGHSH and CDR2 is LQKENI. CDR3 length: 14 residues. CDR3 sequence reads: CASSTVTAFYEQSF. The CDR3 nucleotides read TGTGCCAGCTCAACCGTGACAGCCTTCTACGAGCAGTCCTTC.

The chain uses TRBV5-1 and TRBJ2-5; 10 nucleotides match TRBD2. This CDR3 region has 18 residues. CDR1 is SGHRS, CDR2 YFSETQ, per germline. V lost 0 bases and J lost 2; bases outside the gene matches: 10. CDR3 bases: TGCGCCAGCAGCTTGGGTTCTTTCGGACTAGCGGATCAAGAGACCCAGTACTTC. This translates into CASSLGSFGLADQETQYF.

CDR3 bases: TGTGCCACCAAGCGGGCCCCGAACACTGAAGCTTTCTTT. Residues: CATKRAPNTEAFF. The chain couples TRBV24-1 to TRBJ1-1; D is ambiguous. Germline-derived CDR1 and CDR2 are KGHDR and SFDVKD. Between the trimmed V and J ends, which lost 8 bases and 1 base, there was a span of 10 bases. The CDR3 has 13 amino acids.

Of note for this clonotype: A much bigger clone sits one base away, suggesting this may be a read error. The J gene is TRBJ2-6, the V gene TRBV16; 8 bases are a match to TRBD1. V lost 3 bases, J lost 2 bases, and 3 bases stayed unmatched. CDR1 and CDR2 (germline): KGHSY, FQNENV. The CDR3 sequence is 16 residues long. The CDR3 is CASSHRGPPGANVLTF. CDR3 DNA sequence: TGTGCCAGCAGCCACAGGGGGCCTCCTGGGGCCAACGTCCTGACTTTC.

This clonotype was counted many times. The chain joins TRBV25-1 to TRBJ2-7; unclear D gene. Germline CDR1 reads MGHDK; CDR2 reads SYGVNS. This CDR3 contains 11 residues. V lost 3 bases, J lost 0 bases, and 0 bases lay in between. CDR3 in DNA: TGTGCCAGCAGTGACTCCTACGAGCAGTACTTC. Its translation: CASSDSYEQYF.

The chain couples TRBV28 to TRBJ2-7, with 8 positions matching TRBD1. With V trimmed by 6 bases and J by 0 bases, 7 bases remained unmatched. CDR1 and CDR2 (germline): MDHEN, SYDVKM. The CDR3 contains 15 residues. The CDR3 DNA is TGTGCCAGCAGCCGGGACAGGACGAGCTCCTACGAGCAGTACTTC. Translated, it gives CASSRDRTSSYEQYF.

A few counts support this clonotype. This rearrangement joins TRBV12-3 or TRBV12-4 to TRBJ1-1; no firm D call. The CDR3 contains 14 residues. V was cut by 5 bases and J by 1 base, with 11 bases left in between. CDR3 amino acids: CASSPAGRNTEAFF. As DNA, the CDR3 is TGTGCCAGCAGTCCGGCCGGACGGAACACTGAAGCTTTCTTT.

DNA of the CDR3: TGTGCCAGCACCCTCTCTGGACAGGGAGTGCATGGCTACACCTTC. This sequence encodes CASTLSGQGVHGYTF. This chain links TRBV6-1 with TRBJ1-2, with 8 bases aligning to TRBD1. The length of the CDR3 is 15 residues. Germline assignment: CDR1 MNHNS and CDR2 SASEGT. The V and J ends lost 7 bases and 6 bases, in that order; junction bases with no gene match: 13.

At least ten counts were recorded for this clonotype. The V call is TRBV29-1, the J call TRBJ2-5, with a weak D call TRBD1 (5 bases). The ends were cut back, 4 bases at V and 0 bases at J, with 18 bases in the middle. The V gene's germline CDR1 is SQVTM and CDR2 ANQGSEA. The length of the CDR3 is 16 residues. CDR3 residues: CSVGGRQGWDQETQYF. CDR3 nucleotide sequence: TGCAGCGTTGGGGGTCGGCAGGGTTGGGACCAAGAGACCCAGTACTTC.

Ten or more counts support this clonotype. The chain has TRBV10-3 and TRBJ1-3, with D unclear. Deletions cut 11 bases from V and 0 bases from J, with 14 bases between. From germline, CDR1 is ENHRY and CDR2 SYGVKD. CDR3 length: 14 amino acids. The CDR3 DNA sequence: TGTGCCTCTAGGACGGGAACCTCTGGAAACACCATATATTTT. This gives the protein CASRTGTSGNTIYF.

The rearrangement uses TRBV12-3 or TRBV12-4 and TRBJ1-1; TRBD1 matches 8 bases. The V gene end was trimmed by 5 bases and the J gene end by 0 bases; junction bases not matched to a gene: 8. This CDR3 contains 16 residues. CDR3 region: CASSGRTGWMNTEAFF. Written as DNA, the CDR3 is TGTGCCAGCAGTGGGAGGACAGGGTGGATGAACACTGAAGCTTTCTTT.

This clonotype has at least ten counts. The gene calls are TRBV20-1 and TRBJ2-7; D call uncertain. From germline, CDR1 is DFQATT and CDR2 SNEGSKA (reference sequence). The CDR3 totals 14 residues. V was cut by 0 bases and J by 4 bases, with 13 bases left in between. The CDR3 nucleotides read TGCAGTGCTAGAGATCCGGCAGTTCCTTACGAGCAGTACTTC. It encodes CSARDPAVPYEQYF.

In its sample, this clonotype was seen many times. This sequence joins TRBV5-1 and TRBJ1-1; 7 nucleotides match TRBD1. Trimming at V came to 0 bases and at J to 0 bases, leaving 11 bases not matched to a gene. CDR1 and CDR2 from the germline V gene are SGHRS and YFSETQ. The CDR3 length is 18 residues. The CDR3 sequence: CASSLGTGRGPLNTEAFF. Here the CDR3 DNA reads TGCGCCAGCAGCTTGGGGACAGGCCGCGGGCCTCTGAACACTGAAGCTTTCTTT.

This clonotype was observed many times. The chain recombines TRBV19 with TRBJ2-2, with 13 nucleotides matching TRBD2. The V gene end was trimmed by 1 base and the J gene end by 7 bases; junction bases not matched to a gene: 12. Germline CDR1 and CDR2: LNHDA and SQIVND (reference sequence). The CDR3 has 19 residues. CDR3 sequence reads: CASSIGPTSGRALSGELFF. The CDR3 DNA is TGTGCCAGTAGTATAGGCCCCACTAGCGGGAGGGCCCTCAGCGGGGAGCTGTTTTTT.

The V call is TRBV11-1, the J call TRBJ2-7, with D tentatively TRBD1 (6 bases). Trimming stripped 5 bases from V and 0 bases from J, with 20 bases between. The CDR3 contains 17 residues. The germline gives CDR1 SGHAT, CDR2 FQDESV (reference sequence). CDR3 sequence (DNA): TGTGCCAGCAGCAAGGTTGCTGGGACATTCAGCTCCTACGAGCAGTACTTC. Translation: CASSKVAGTFSSYEQYF. The full variable domain, with the rest looked up from reference TRBV11-1 and TRBJ2-7, is EAEVAQSPRYKITEKSQAVAFWCDPISGHATLYWYRQILGQGPELLVQFQDESVVDDSQLPKDRFSAERLKGVDSTLKIQPAELGDSAMYLCASSKVAGTFSSYEQYFGPGTRLTVT.

This clonotype was seen many times. This chain joins TRBV7-9 and TRBJ1-5; D remains ambiguous. Trimming removed 3 bases from V and 3 bases from J, with 12 bases in between. The CDR3 is 15 residues long. CDR1 and CDR2 (germline): SEHNR, FQNEAQ (reference sequence). The DNA of the CDR3 is TGTGCCAGCAGCTTCGGCGGCGGGGTCAATCAGCCCCAGCATTTT. Its translation: CASSFGGGVNQPQHF.

This clonotype was seen repeatedly, ten times or more. J is TRBJ2-2 and V is TRBV10-3, with D unresolved. Trimming removed 8 bases from V and 3 bases from J, with 7 bases in between. Germline assignment: CDR1 ENHRY and CDR2 SYGVKD. The CDR3 consists of 12 residues. CDR3 nucleotide sequence: TGTGCCATCCAAACCGACACCGGGGAGCTGTTTTTT. Amino acid sequence: CAIQTDTGELFF.

This clonotype was counted at least ten times. The chain recombines TRBV28 with TRBJ2-7, with D perhaps TRBD1 (6 bases). The CDR3 loop spans 13 amino acids. V lost 6 bases to trimming and J lost 2 bases, with 11 bases between them. The germline V gene has CDR1 MDHEN and CDR2 SYDVKM. The CDR3 coding sequence is TGTGCCAGCAGAAAAGGGGGTGCCTACGAGCAGTACTTC. It encodes CASRKGGAYEQYF.

This clonotype came up a few times. This sequence joins TRBV19 and TRBJ2-7, with TRBD2 matching 10 bases. The V segment lost 6 bases and the J segment 2 bases; nucleotides outside the gene matches: 7. CDR3 length equals 15 residues. CDR1 is LNHDA and CDR2 is SQIVND in the germline V gene (reference sequence). The CDR3 DNA sequence: TGTGCCAGTAGCCCCGGGACTAGCGTTACCTACGAGCAGTACTTC. It specifies CASSPGTSVTYEQYF. The whole variable domain, remainder taken from reference TRBV19 and TRBJ2-7, is DGGITQSPKYLFRKEGQNVTLSCEQNLNHDAMYWYRQDPGQGLRLIYYSQIVNDFQKGDIAEGYSVSREKKESFPLTVTSAQKNPTAFYLCASSPGTSVTYEQYFGPGTRLTVT.